Included here is one T cell receptor (beta chain) sequence, with context. Sorted-subset replicate PCRs used approximately 180 ng of genomic DNA. This amount corresponded to about 29,000 T cell genomes. Generated by immunoSEQ multiplex PCR, the TCRdb table keeps only in-frame clones and is missing some. This sample yields approximately 810,000 clones, of which 85% to 95% are seen a single time; 24% belongs to the top ten. These data belong to a study of shared clonotypes between healthy human individuals. For the study at large: Donors were a couple of women and a few men aged 18 to 49.

CDR3 length: 16 residues. V lost 1 base, J lost 0 bases, and 4 bases stayed unmatched. Germline CDR1 is SGHRS and CDR2 is YFSETQ. Positively selected for CCR7, the CD45RO-negative cells used as naive CD8 cells excluded terminally differentiated effector memory CD45RA+ cells. The sequenced material came from naive CD8+ T cells sorted from blood. The rearrangement joins TRBV5-1 to TRBJ2-1; 7 bases fit TRBD1. The clonotype comes from a man aged 25-45 years in good health. CDR3 DNA: TGCGCCAGCAGCTTGAGTAGGGACAGCTCCTACAATGAGCAGTTCTTC. Translation gives CASSLSRDSSYNEQFF.